This entry lists 24 T cell receptor beta chains sequenced from one sample in a study of blood T cell repertoires in COVID-19. Repertoires were generated with immunoSEQ multiplex PCR, while TCRdb's copy carries only in-frame clones and drops some. The sample lists 190,000 or so clones, roughly 84% occurring once. The sequenced sample consisted of peripheral blood. These receptors originate from a woman older than 75 with acute or convalescent COVID-19.

V and J are TRBV11-1 and TRBJ2-1; 10 bases line up with TRBD2. After removal of 5 bases from V and 4 bases from J, the junction contained 5 bases not matched to a gene. Looked up from germline, CDR1 is SGHAT and CDR2 is FQDESV (reference sequence). The CDR3 spans 15 residues. This CDR3 reads CASSLPAGGYNEQFF. The CDR3 DNA follows: TGTGCCAGCAGCCTTCCAGCGGGAGGGTACAATGAGCAGTTCTTC.

This clone was counted ten times or more. The chain joins TRBV5-4 to TRBJ2-5, with 8 bases fitting TRBD2. From germline, CDR1 is SGHNT and CDR2 YYREEE (reference sequence). The length of the CDR3 is 15 residues. Trimming cost V 0 bases and J 2 bases; bases outside gene matches: 3. CDR3 in amino acids: CASSLVTSGQETQYF. CDR3 nucleotides: TGTGCCAGCAGCTTGGTCACTAGCGGACAAGAGACCCAGTACTTC.

The rearrangement joins TRBV5-1 to TRBJ2-5, with D perhaps matching TRBD2 (5 bases). Deletions cut 4 bases from V and 2 bases from J, with 9 bases between. CDR1 and CDR2 (germline): SGHRS, YFSETQ. The CDR3 runs to 13 residues. CDR3 sequence (DNA): TGCGCCAGCAGCCCGGGGTATCAAGAGACCCAGTACTTC. It specifies CASSPGYQETQYF. The full variable domain, in which reference TRBV5-1 and TRBJ2-5 provide the parts outside the CDR3, is KAGVTQTPRYLIKTRGQQVTLSCSPISGHRSVSWYQQTPGQGLQFLFEYFSETQRNKGNFPGRFSGRQFSNSRSEMNVSTLELGDSALYLCASSPGYQETQYFGPGTRLLVL.

This chain links TRBV2 with TRBJ2-1; the match to TRBD1 covers 7 bases. V lost 8 bases and J lost 9; bases outside the gene matches: 13. Germline lookup yields CDR1 SNHLY and CDR2 FYNNEI. CDR3 length: 14 residues. CDR3 protein: CASSIQGEVVEQFF. The CDR3 DNA sequence: TGTGCCAGCTCCATCCAGGGGGAAGTGGTTGAGCAGTTCTTC. The full variable domain, completed using reference TRBV2 and TRBJ2-1, is EPEVTQTPSHQVTQMGQEVILRCVPISNHLYFYWYRQILGQKVEFLVSFYNNEISEKSEIFDDQFSVERPDGSNFTLKIRSTKLEDSAMYFCASSIQGEVVEQFFGPGTRLTVL.

The chain joins TRBV12-5 to TRBJ2-3; D is undetermined. The V and J ends lost 6 bases and 2 bases respectively, with 9 bases between them. CDR1 is LGHNT and CDR2 is FRNRAP in the germline V gene. The CDR3 sequence is 13 residues long. DNA for the CDR3: TGTGCTAGTGGCCCCCCGGTCACAGATACGCAGTATTTT. It is translated as CASGPPVTDTQYF. The full variable domain, with the rest looked up from reference TRBV12-5 and TRBJ2-3, is DARVTQTPRHKVTEMGQEVTMRCQPILGHNTVFWYRQTMMQGLELLAYFRNRAPLDDSGMPKDRFSAEMPDATLATLKIQPSEPRDSAVYFCASGPPVTDTQYFGPGTRLTVL.

This rearrangement joins TRBV7-2 to TRBJ1-3; D is unresolved. In germline, CDR1 is SGHTA, CDR2 FQGNSA. Trimming removed 4 bases from V and 0 bases from J, with 13 bases in between. The CDR3 sequence is 16 residues long. CDR3 region: CASSSMPQTSGNTIYF. The CDR3 region has the DNA TGTGCCAGCAGCTCCATGCCACAGACCTCTGGAAACACCATATATTTT.

There are a few counts of this clone. V gene TRBV7-7 combines with J gene TRBJ2-2; 7 nucleotides agree with TRBD1. This CDR3 has 16 amino acids. Trimming at V came to 5 bases and at J to 3 bases, leaving 9 bases not matched to a gene. CDR1 and CDR2 (germline): SSHAT, FNYEAQ (reference sequence). CDR3 residues: CASSPVTDRYTGELFF. CDR3 bases: TGTGCCAGCAGCCCAGTTACGGACAGGTACACCGGGGAGCTGTTTTTT.

V and J are TRBV6-1 and TRBJ1-4; D is unresolved. The V gene lost 1 base and the J gene lost 0 bases, with 12 bases spanning the gap. The germline V gene encodes CDR1 MNHNS and CDR2 SASEGT. The CDR3 is made up of 17 amino acids. This CDR3 reads CASSEERAAATNEKLFF. The CDR3 DNA reads TGTGCCAGCAGTGAAGAGAGGGCGGCAGCAACTAATGAAAAACTGTTTTTT.

This chain joins TRBV7-2 and TRBJ2-7, with 9 bases aligning to TRBD2. V dropped 5 bases and J dropped 4; count of bases not matched to a gene: 9. Germline values: CDR1 SGHTA, CDR2 FQGNSA. CDR3 length: 15 amino acids. The CDR3 region has the DNA TGTGCCAGCAGCCCCCCTAGCGGGGCCCTTTACGAGCAGTACTTC. This gives the protein CASSPPSGALYEQYF.

V is TRBV6-5 and J is TRBJ2-7, with D possibly TRBD2 on 6 matching bases. Trimming stripped 6 bases from V and 5 bases from J, with 14 bases between. This CDR3 is 13 amino acids long. Per the germline V gene, CDR1 is MNHEY and CDR2 is SVGAGI. In nucleotides, the CDR3 is TGTGCCAGCAGCCGACTGGGGGGTCACGAGCAGTACTTC. Its protein product is CASSRLGGHEQYF.

The chain recombines TRBV5-4 with TRBJ2-7; 8 bases fit TRBD2. Germline V lookup: CDR1 SGHNT, CDR2 YYREEE (reference sequence). This CDR3 has 15 amino acids. Unmatched junction bases numbered 10, after V lost 3 bases and J lost 5 bases. CDR3 sequence (DNA): TGTGCCAGCAGCTCGGATGGGACTAGTCTCGACGAGCAGTACTTC. Translating gives CASSSDGTSLDEQYF.

The V call is TRBV6-5, the J call TRBJ2-3; the D gene is possibly TRBD1 (8 bases). There are 15 residues in the CDR3. Trimming stripped 5 bases from V and 7 bases from J, with 19 bases between. Germline values: CDR1 MNHEY, CDR2 SVGAGI. Here the CDR3 reads CASSPGGGSTHTQYF. CDR3 DNA sequence: TGTGCCAGCAGTCCAGGGGGCGGGAGCACGCATACGCAGTATTTT.

The chain uses TRBV6-5 and TRBJ1-1; TRBD1 matches at 7 bases. This CDR3 comprises 14 residues. V shed 6 bases and J 3 bases; nucleotides not matched to a gene: 7. Germline CDR1 and CDR2: MNHEY and SVGAGI. The CDR3 region is CASRLDRADTEAFF. DNA for the CDR3: TGTGCCAGCAGGCTAGACAGGGCGGACACTGAAGCTTTCTTT.

The chain employs TRBV6-4 and TRBJ2-1; TRBD2 matches at 12 bases. Per the germline V gene, CDR1 is MRHNA and CDR2 is SNTAGT. There are 17 residues in the CDR3. The V and J ends lost 6 bases and 4 bases, in that order; junction bases with no gene match: 10. CDR3 in amino acids: CASSPQKTSGSYNEQFF. For the CDR3, the DNA is TGTGCCAGCAGCCCCCAAAAGACTAGCGGGAGTTACAATGAGCAGTTCTTC.

V usage is TRBV3-1 (or the pseudogene TRBV3-2) and J usage is TRBJ2-7, with D tentatively TRBD2 (6 bases). Trimming removed 1 base from V and 4 bases from J, with 14 bases in between. This CDR3 contains 15 residues. Germline lookup yields CDR1 LGHDT and CDR2 YNNKEL (reference sequence). The CDR3, as DNA: TGTGCCAGCAGCCAAGCCGGGACTGCTCGATACGAGCAGTACTTC. Its translation: CASSQAGTARYEQYF.

This clone has a handful of counts. The chain employs TRBV3-1 (or the pseudogene TRBV3-2) and TRBJ1-1; TRBD1 agrees at 10 bases. Germline-derived CDR1 and CDR2 are LGHDT and YNNKEL (reference sequence). Germline trimming cut 3 bases from V and 10 bases from J; bases unmatched to any gene: 14. This CDR3 has 16 amino acids. As DNA, the CDR3 is TGTGCCAGCAGCCAGTTCTCCGGGACAGGGGTTACGGCAGCTTTCTTT. Its protein product is CASSQFSGTGVTAAFF.

The V call is TRBV6-5, the J call TRBJ1-1, with D perhaps matching TRBD1 (6 bases). V was shortened by 7 bases and J by 4 bases, with 13 bases between the two germline ends. The CDR3 has 13 residues. Looked up from germline, CDR1 is MNHEY and CDR2 is SVGAGI. The CDR3 nucleotides read TGTGCCAGCATCCAAGGGGGGGTCACTGAAGCTTTCTTT. Protein: CASIQGGVTEAFF.

The DNA of the CDR3 is TGTGCCAGCAGCTTAGCCGGGACACTCTATGGCTACACCTTC. It encodes CASSLAGTLYGYTF. This chain joins TRBV7-2 and TRBJ1-2; the D gene is possibly TRBD1 (6 bases). The ends were cut back, 0 bases at V and 4 bases at J, with 9 bases in the middle. Germline V gene sequence: CDR1 SGHTA, CDR2 FQGNSA. CDR3 length: 14 amino acids.

The V and J genes are TRBV4-1 and TRBJ2-2; 9 bases agree with TRBD2. The CDR3 is 16 residues long. The V gene's germline CDR1 is MGHRA and CDR2 YSYEKL. The J segment lost 7 bases and the V segment lost 1 base, leaving 7 bases of the junction unmatched. CDR3 protein: CASSQVAGGRSGELFF. CDR3 nucleotide sequence: TGCGCCAGCAGCCAAGTGGCGGGAGGGCGTAGCGGGGAGCTGTTTTTT.

The V gene is TRBV5-1, the J gene TRBJ2-2; D perhaps matches TRBD1 (6 bases). Germline V gives CDR1 SGHRS, CDR2 YFSETQ. This CDR3 region has 17 residues. Deletions cut 4 bases from V and 4 bases from J, with 20 bases between. DNA of the CDR3: TGCGCCAGCAGCCGAGACCCTGAGGACAGATCCACCGGGGAGCTGTTTTTT. Protein product: CASSRDPEDRSTGELFF.

The chain links TRBV14 to TRBJ2-7, with TRBD1 matching 9 bases. Trimming cost V 4 bases and J 3 bases; bases outside gene matches: 7. The CDR3 totals 15 residues. Per germline, CDR1 SGHDN and CDR2 FVKESK. CDR3 residues: CASSPPGTGRYEQYF. The CDR3 DNA reads TGTGCCAGCAGCCCACCCGGGACAGGGCGCTACGAGCAGTACTTC.

The genes are TRBV9 and TRBJ2-2; D call uncertain. V lost 1 base and J 5 bases, leaving 9 bases between the germline ends. The CDR3 has 14 residues. From germline, CDR1 is SGDLS and CDR2 YYNGEE. DNA of the CDR3: TGTGCCAGCAGCGTAATACGAGAAACCGGGGAGCTGTTTTTT. Translation gives CASSVIRETGELFF.

This clone has just one count. This chain connects TRBV5-5 to TRBJ1-2, with TRBD1 as a possible D gene (5 bases). The CDR3 consists of 15 residues. Germline V gene sequence: CDR1 SGHKS, CDR2 YYEKEE (reference sequence). The V end was cut by 4 bases, the J end by 7 bases, with 20 bases between. CDR3 nucleotide sequence: TGTGCCAGCAGCCCCCTGACCTCCGGGGGTCGTGGCTACACCTTC. It translates to CASSPLTSGGRGYTF.

V and J are TRBV29-1 and TRBJ2-7; 8 nucleotides match TRBD1. V was clipped by 3 bases and J by 2 bases; unmatched bases: 9. Germline lookup yields CDR1 SQVTM and CDR2 ANQGSEA. This CDR3 region has 15 residues. CDR3 amino acids: CSVDLGQGAAYEQYF. CDR3 DNA: TGCAGCGTTGATCTCGGCCAGGGGGCAGCCTACGAGCAGTACTTC.